Listed below are T cell receptor beta chains from one sample, sequenced in a study of T cells in Graves' hyperthyroidism and ophthalmopathy. TCRdb fed the multiplex PCR reads into MiXCR, producing one record per CDR3 protein. The sample lists about 570,000 distinct CDR3 sequences, approximately 44% occurring once. The sequenced sample was peripheral blood or thyroid tissue (not recorded which). These receptors all come from an adult woman with Graves' disease, either hyperthyroidism or ophthalmopathy (not recorded which). Both conserved end residues are part of each CDR3. A D gene is named only where the DNA matches it firmly. The listing skips clone size in some rows; elsewhere it reads once, few, many or a size class.

clone_size	j_call	v_call	d_call	cdr3_nt	cdr3_aa
many	TRBJ2-7	TRBV11-2	TRBD1	TGTGCCAGCAGCAACCTCAGGGGGCCCGCGAACGAGCAGTACTTC	CASSNLRGPANEQYF
.	TRBJ2-2	TRBV5-1	.	TGCGCCAGCAGCTTGGTGTGGCCGCCGGGAAGAAGCACCGGGGAGCTGTTTTTT	CASSLVWPPGRSTGELFF
.	TRBJ2-7	TRBV19	TRBD2	TGTGCCAGTAGTAGCTCGTCAGCGGGAGCGTTCGAGCAGTACTTC	CASSSSSAGAFEQYF
.	TRBJ2-5	TRBV20-1	.	TGCAGTGCTAGTGGGGACACATTAGCCTACGAGACCCAGTACTTC	CSASGDTLAYETQYF
many	TRBJ1-2	TRBV9	.	TGTGCCAGCAGCGTAGACAGGGCTGACTATGGCTACACCTTC	CASSVDRADYGYTF
.	TRBJ2-5	TRBV9	.	TGTGCCAGCAGCGTACGGGCCCAAGAGACCCAGTACTTC	CASSVRAQETQYF
many	TRBJ1-3	TRBV7-9	.	TGTGCCAGCAGCTTAGCCTCCAGGGGCGGGGGCACCATATATTTT	CASSLASRGGGTIYF
.	TRBJ2-5	TRBV24-1	TRBD2	TGTGCCACCAGTGCTAGTGGACTAGCGGTGCAAGAGACCCAGTACTTC	CATSASGLAVQETQYF
.	TRBJ2-7	TRBV20-1	.	TGCAGTGCTTCCCGGTCTCGGGAGCAGTACTTC	CSASRSREQYF
many	TRBJ2-7	TRBV7-3	TRBD1	TGTGCCAGCAGCGTGGACAGGTCCTACGAGCAGTACTTC	CASSVDRSYEQYF
many	TRBJ1-1	TRBV7-9	.	TGTGCCAGCAGCTTATCGGCGGGGACCGGGCCCACTGAAGCTTTCTTT	CASSLSAGTGPTEAFF
.	TRBJ1-3	TRBV29-1	.	TGCAGCGTCGTCCGGAGCTCTGGAAACACCATATATTTT	CSVVRSSGNTIYF
many	TRBJ1-1	TRBV7-8	.	TGTGCCAGCAGCCGGACACTGAACACTGAAGCTTTCTTT	CASSRTLNTEAFF
few	TRBJ1-2	TRBV10-3	TRBD1	TGTGCCACCCAAGGACAGGGGGCCTCTAACTATGGCTACACCTTC	CATQGQGASNYGYTF
many	TRBJ1-6	TRBV20-1	.	TGCAGTGCTAGTTCGTCAGGGGATTCACCCCTCCACTTT	CSASSSGDSPLHF
many	TRBJ1-2	TRBV20-1	.	TGCAGTTCCGATCCTCCCGCGGGCTACACCTTC	CSSDPPAGYTF
.	TRBJ1-2	TRBV7-2	TRBD1	TGTGCCAGCAGCCAGCGACAGGGGGCTGGTGGCTACACCTTC	CASSQRQGAGGYTF
few	TRBJ2-7	TRBV7-2	TRBD1	TGTGCCAGCAGCTTCCGGGACAGGGGGCAAGGCGAGCAGTACTTC	CASSFRDRGQGEQYF
many	TRBJ2-7	TRBV5-5	.	TGTGCCAGCAGCACACCAGGGGCGGAGGAGCAGTACTTC	CASSTPGAEEQYF
.	TRBJ2-7	TRBV10-3	TRBD1	TGTGCCATCAGTCCGGGACAGGGTAATGGCTACGAGCAGTACTTC	CAISPGQGNGYEQYF
many	TRBJ2-7	TRBV7-2	TRBD2	TGTGCCAGCAGCTTAGATCGCGGGAGTAACTACGAGCAGTACTTC	CASSLDRGSNYEQYF
once	TRBJ2-7	TRBV7-8	.	TGTGCCAGCACGGCCAGGACCTCCTACGAGCAGTACTTC	CASTARTSYEQYF
few	TRBJ2-5	TRBV10-3	.	TGTGCCATCAGTGAGCAACAGGGCAATCAAGAGACCCAGTACTTC	CAISEQQGNQETQYF
few	TRBJ2-7	TRBV5-8	.	TGTGCCAGCAGCTTGGGGAGGGGACCTTGGAACGAGCAGTACTTC	CASSLGRGPWNEQYF
few	TRBJ1-1	TRBV29-1	.	TGCAGCACCGGGGAAGCGAACACTGAAGCTTTCTTT	CSTGEANTEAFF
many	TRBJ1-1	TRBV7-9	TRBD1	TGTGCCAGCAGCTTAGGACAGGGTTACGTGAACACTGAAGCTTTCTTT	CASSLGQGYVNTEAFF
many	TRBJ2-2	TRBV5-1	TRBD1	TGCGCCAGCAGCTTGGGACAGGGGCTGAACACCGGGGAGCTGTTTTTT	CASSLGQGLNTGELFF
few	TRBJ1-4	TRBV25-1	.	TGTGCCAGCAGTGACTCAGCCTTTAATGAAAAACTGTTTTTT	CASSDSAFNEKLFF
many	TRBJ2-5	TRBV20-1	.	TGCAGTGCCCCGGAAGTACCCCAAGAGACCCAGTACTTC	CSAPEVPQETQYF
many	TRBJ2-2	TRBV9	TRBD2	TGTGCCAGCAGCCCGGCTAGCGGCTACAACACCGGGGAGCTGTTTTTT	CASSPASGYNTGELFF
many	TRBJ1-5	TRBV12-3/TRBV12-4	TRBD1	TGTGCCAGCAGCCGCGGGACAGGGGGCTTTCGCAATCAGCCCCAGCATTTT	CASSRGTGGFRNQPQHF
many	TRBJ1-2	TRBV7-2	TRBD1	TGTGCCAGCACCAATATCCGACAGGGACTCTATGGCTACACCTTC	CASTNIRQGLYGYTF
once	TRBJ1-6	TRBV9	.	TGTGCCAGCAGCGTAGGGGGGGAGCGTTGGACACCCCTCCACTTT	CASSVGGERWTPLHF
.	TRBJ1-4	TRBV29-1	.	TGCAGCGTTGTGTCTGCAACTAATGAAAAACTGTTTTTT	CSVVSATNEKLFF
.	TRBJ2-7	TRBV13	TRBD1	TGTGCCAGCAGGCAGACAGGGGGCAAGAATGAGCAGTACTTC	CASRQTGGKNEQYF
.	TRBJ2-5	TRBV7-9	TRBD1	TGTGCCAGCAAGCCGAGGACAGGGAAGAATTGGGAGACCCAGTACTTC	CASKPRTGKNWETQYF
many	TRBJ1-2	TRBV18	TRBD1	TGTGCCAGCTCACCGGGACAGCAAAACTATGGCTACACCTTC	CASSPGQQNYGYTF
.	TRBJ2-5	TRBV2	.	TGTGCCAGCAGATCCCCGGGACTGGGACAAGAGACCCAGTACTTC	CASRSPGLGQETQYF
.	TRBJ1-5	TRBV7-9	.	TGTGCCAGCAGCTTAGGGCTTAGCAATCGGCCCCAGCATTTT	CASSLGLSNRPQHF
many	TRBJ1-5	TRBV20-1	.	TGCAGTGCAGCCGGCAATCAGCCCCAGCATTTT	CSAAGNQPQHF
many	TRBJ1-2	TRBV28	TRBD1	TGTGCCAGCAGTCGGACGGAGTACAGGGGGCTCTATGGCTACACCTTC	CASSRTEYRGLYGYTF
.	TRBJ2-5	TRBV7-6	.	TGTGCCAGCAGTCCCGCCCTCGATGGGACCCAGTACTTC	CASSPALDGTQYF
.	TRBJ2-7	TRBV10-3	.	TGTGCCATCAGGGTGAGGGTTCAGGACCACTACGAGCAGTACTTC	CAIRVRVQDHYEQYF
few	TRBJ2-7	TRBV10-3	.	TGTGCCATCCGATCGGACCGAGCCTACGAGCAGTACTTC	CAIRSDRAYEQYF
few	TRBJ2-5	TRBV10-3	.	TGTGCCATCAGTGAGGAGGGGAGCTCTGAGACCCAGTACTTC	CAISEEGSSETQYF
.	TRBJ1-2	TRBV29-1	.	TGCAGCGTTGTCTATGCGGGGAACTATGGCTACACCTTC	CSVVYAGNYGYTF
.	TRBJ2-5	TRBV25-1	.	TGTGCCAGCAGTGAATCCGATCAGACCCAGTACTTC	CASSESDQTQYF
many	TRBJ2-2	TRBV19	.	TGTGCCAGTAGTATAGATCTATTGAGGGCCGGGGAGCTGTTTTTT	CASSIDLLRAGELFF
.	TRBJ2-2	TRBV30	.	TGTGCCTGGAGACCGGGACTGAAGAACACCGGGGAGCTGTTTTTT	CAWRPGLKNTGELFF
.	TRBJ2-7	TRBV7-2	.	TGTGCCAGCAGCGTTATCGGGACACAATCCTACGAGCAGTACTTC	CASSVIGTQSYEQYF
few	TRBJ1-5	TRBV2	.	TGTGCCAGCAAGCCTTCCGAGGTCTGGGATCAGCCCCAGCATTTT	CASKPSEVWDQPQHF
.	TRBJ1-6	TRBV7-1	.	TGTGCCAGCAGCTCAGGACAATCCCATTCACCCCTCCACTTT	CASSSGQSHSPLHF
.	TRBJ2-7	TRBV20-1	TRBD1	TGCAGTGCAAGAGACGGGATGAGGACAGGGGACGAGCAGTACTTC	CSARDGMRTGDEQYF
.	TRBJ2-7	TRBV9	.	TGTGCTAGAGATGGTCCAGGACTTCTCTCCTACGAGCAGTACTTC	CARDGPGLLSYEQYF
many	TRBJ2-7	TRBV25-1	TRBD1	TGTGCCAGCTCCGGGACAGCGACAAACTACGAGCAGTACTTC	CASSGTATNYEQYF
.	TRBJ1-5	TRBV7-9	.	TGTGCCAGCAGCTTAACGTTAGGGCATCAGCCCCAGCATTTT	CASSLTLGHQPQHF
.	TRBJ2-7	TRBV10-1	TRBD1	TGCGCCCTCGGGACAGACACGAACACCGGGGACAGGGCCTACGAGCAGTACTTC	CALGTDTNTGDRAYEQYF
few	TRBJ1-1	TRBV18	.	TGTGCCAGCTCACTGACGTACGGGGGGCGCGCGGACACTGAAGCTTTCTTT	CASSLTYGGRADTEAFF
many	TRBJ2-7	TRBV5-4	.	TGTGCCAGCAGCTTGGAATCGTTGAGCGGCTACGAGCAGTACTTC	CASSLESLSGYEQYF